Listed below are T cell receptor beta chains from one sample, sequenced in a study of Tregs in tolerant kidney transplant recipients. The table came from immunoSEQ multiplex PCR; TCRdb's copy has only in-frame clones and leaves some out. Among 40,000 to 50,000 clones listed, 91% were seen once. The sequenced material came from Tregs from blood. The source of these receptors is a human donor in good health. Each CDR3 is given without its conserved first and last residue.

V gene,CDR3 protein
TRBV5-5,ASSFTETSYEQY
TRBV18,ASPGVSGANVLT
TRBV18,ASSPVVTPGYT
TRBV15,ATSRGDWSDTQY
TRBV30,AWSVLGQLAEQY
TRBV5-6,ASSKAGGANYGYT
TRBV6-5,ASSYYSPGQGNTIY
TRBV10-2,ASRRGQGAGFSPLH
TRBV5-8,ASSPDGGSYNSPLH
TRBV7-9,ASSLVGTGGRYEQY
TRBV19,ATDTGGLAVTGELF
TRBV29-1,SVGGRGDQPQH
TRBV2,ARGLAGGYEQY
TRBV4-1,ASSGGAAGANVLT
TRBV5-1,ASSLTESYNSPLH
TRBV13,ASSLAETGVYGYT
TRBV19,ASSIGYRVASYEQY
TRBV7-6,ASSLGLFNTEAF
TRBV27,ASSLYSGGRVDGYT
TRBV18,ASSPGTNRGYT
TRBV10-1,ASSDSGGWDNEQF
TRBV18,ASSHGQGRTNEKLF
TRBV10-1,ASSESGDNEQF